Listed below are T cell receptor beta chains from one sample, sequenced in a study of shared clonotypes between healthy human individuals. TCRdb's table, derived via immunoSEQ multiplex PCR, lists solely in-frame clones and lacks some. The top ten clones hold around 13% of a sample with about half a million clones, 75% to 85% of them seen once. Material: PBMCs. The receptors were sampled from a woman in her 40s in good health. Some clones in this sample may be carry-over from other donors' samples. The CDR3 runs from the conserved cysteine through the conserved F or W. Fields, in order: CDR3 protein, CDR3 DNA, J gene, clone size, D gene, V gene. A D gene is named only where the DNA matches it firmly. Rows may omit the clone size; those that give it use once, few, many or a size class.

CDR3: CAWSARDNSPLHF
DNA: TGTGCCTGGAGTGCCAGGGATAATTCACCCCTCCACTTT
J: TRBJ1-6
size: -
D: -
V: TRBV30

CDR3: CASSPPQATSEQFF
DNA: TGCGCCAGCAGCCCCCCGCAGGCCACAAGTGAGCAGTTCTTC
J: TRBJ2-1
size: -
D: -
V: TRBV5-1

CDR3: CASSPTTGGFSNQPQHF
DNA: TGTGCCAGCTCACCAACAACAGGGGGCTTCAGCAATCAGCCCCAGCATTTT
J: TRBJ1-5
size: -
D: TRBD1
V: TRBV18

CDR3: CSVSNTGELFF
DNA: TGCAGCGTATCGAACACCGGGGAGCTGTTTTTT
J: TRBJ2-2
size: -
D: -
V: TRBV29-1

CDR3: CAGHDGFGGYTF
DNA: TGTGCCGGACACGACGGATTTGGTGGCTACACCTTC
J: TRBJ1-2
size: -
D: -
V: TRBV2

CDR3: CSPGTAGPLHF
DNA: TGCAGTCCCGGGACCGCCGGGCCCCTCCACTTT
J: TRBJ1-6
size: few
D: -
V: TRBV20-1

CDR3: CASSLTTGYEQYF
DNA: TGTGCCAGCAGCTTAACGACAGGGTACGAGCAGTACTTC
J: TRBJ2-7
size: -
D: TRBD1
V: TRBV7-6

CDR3: CASSLDRGAITQYF
DNA: TGTGCCAGCAGCTTAGATCGGGGGGCCATTACCCAGTACTTC
J: TRBJ2-5
size: -
D: -
V: TRBV11-2

CDR3: CASSYMEGIGELFF
DNA: TGTGCCAGCAGTTATATGGAGGGAATCGGGGAGCTGTTTTTT
J: TRBJ2-2
size: once
D: -
V: TRBV6-5

CDR3: CATGGLPPYEQYF
DNA: TGTGCCACCGGGGGACTACCTCCTTACGAGCAGTACTTC
J: TRBJ2-7
size: -
D: TRBD2
V: TRBV27

CDR3: CASSKSVLAGNQPQHF
DNA: TGTGCCAGCAGCAAGTCGGTCCTAGCGGGCAATCAGCCCCAGCATTTT
J: TRBJ1-5
size: -
D: -
V: TRBV7-2

CDR3: CASSLGDGGGNTIYF
DNA: TGTGCCAGCAGCTTAGGGGACGGGGGGGGAAACACCATATATTTT
J: TRBJ1-3
size: -
D: -
V: TRBV7-2

CDR3: CASSQEAGTGVGYTF
DNA: TGTGCCAGCAGCCAAGAGGCCGGGACAGGGGTCGGCTACACCTTC
J: TRBJ1-2
size: few
D: TRBD1
V: TRBV4-2

CDR3: CASSRGGREQYF
DNA: TGTGCCAGCAGTAGAGGGGGGAGGGAGCAGTACTTC
J: TRBJ2-7
size: -
D: -
V: TRBV6-5

CDR3: CASSLGGPNEQFF
DNA: TGTGCCAGCAGCTTGGGGGGCCCCAATGAGCAGTTCTTC
J: TRBJ2-1
size: -
D: -
V: TRBV5-4

CDR3: CAWSVGTTEQYF
DNA: TGTGCCTGGAGTGTAGGGACTACCGAGCAGTACTTC
J: TRBJ2-7
size: -
D: TRBD2
V: TRBV30

CDR3: CASSRDEGTEAFF
DNA: TGTGCCAGCTCACGGGACGAGGGCACTGAAGCTTTCTTT
J: TRBJ1-1
size: -
D: -
V: TRBV18

CDR3: CASSYGRPGDGSEAFF
DNA: TGTGCCAGCAGTTACGGGAGGCCCGGGGACGGCTCTGAAGCTTTCTTT
J: TRBJ1-1
size: -
D: -
V: TRBV28

CDR3: CASKLAGGPAGTQYF
DNA: TGTGCCAGCAAGCTAGCGGGAGGGCCCGCCGGTACGCAGTATTTT
J: TRBJ2-3
size: -
D: TRBD2
V: TRBV6-1

CDR3: CASSLGGQGLHEQFF
DNA: TGTGCCAGCAGCTTAGGGGGACAGGGTTTGCATGAGCAGTTCTTC
J: TRBJ2-1
size: many
D: TRBD1
V: TRBV13

CDR3: CASRPYGVWDHGYTF
DNA: TGTGCCAGCAGGCCCTACGGGGTATGGGACCATGGCTACACCTTC
J: TRBJ1-2
size: -
D: -
V: TRBV6-5

CDR3: CAISESDDTYEQYF
DNA: TGTGCCATCAGTGAGTCGGACGATACCTACGAGCAGTACTTC
J: TRBJ2-7
size: -
D: -
V: TRBV10-3

CDR3: CASSLFGTGSDEQYF
DNA: TGTGCCAGCAGTTTATTTGGGACAGGGAGCGACGAGCAGTACTTC
J: TRBJ2-7
size: few
D: TRBD1
V: TRBV27

CDR3: CASSPTTGSGNTIYF
DNA: TGTGCCAGCAGCCCAACGACAGGCTCTGGAAACACCATATATTTT
J: TRBJ1-3
size: -
D: -
V: TRBV9

CDR3: CASSPQPHRGPNYGYTF
DNA: TGTGCCAGCAGCCCACAGCCGCATAGGGGGCCTAACTATGGCTACACCTTC
J: TRBJ1-2
size: -
D: -
V: TRBV21-1

CDR3: CSVDSSGRVGIAGELFF
DNA: TGCAGCGTTGACTCTAGCGGGAGGGTTGGTATAGCCGGGGAGCTGTTTTTT
J: TRBJ2-2
size: -
D: TRBD2
V: TRBV29-1

CDR3: CSVETGNGDTQYF
DNA: TGCAGCGTTGAGACAGGGAATGGAGATACGCAGTATTTT
J: TRBJ2-3
size: few
D: TRBD1
V: TRBV29-1

CDR3: CASSRDRDNYGYTF
DNA: TGCGCCAGCAGCAGGGACAGGGATAACTATGGCTACACCTTC
J: TRBJ1-2
size: -
D: TRBD1
V: TRBV5-1

CDR3: CASSSTGDRGPGTQYF
DNA: TGTGCCAGCAGCTCCACGGGGGACAGGGGGCCGGGGACCCAGTACTTC
J: TRBJ2-5
size: -
D: TRBD1
V: TRBV5-6

CDR3: CASRPQGHEQYF
DNA: TGCGCCAGCAGACCACAGGGGCACGAGCAGTACTTC
J: TRBJ2-7
size: -
D: TRBD1
V: TRBV10-1

CDR3: CASSQEGASGTEAFF
DNA: TGTGCCAGCAGCCAGGAGGGCGCCTCGGGTACTGAAGCTTTCTTT
J: TRBJ1-1
size: -
D: -
V: TRBV4-2

CDR3: CASSQIGETQYF
DNA: TGTGCCAGCAGCCAAATAGGGGAGACCCAGTACTTC
J: TRBJ2-5
size: -
D: -
V: TRBV14

CDR3: CASSLVGVEQYF
DNA: TGTGCCAGCAGCTTGGTAGGGGTCGAGCAGTACTTC
J: TRBJ2-7
size: -
D: -
V: TRBV5-5

CDR3: CASSRPGTAEQFF
DNA: TGTGCCAGCAGTAGGCCGGGAACAGCTGAGCAGTTCTTC
J: TRBJ2-1
size: -
D: -
V: TRBV2

CDR3: CASRPGTGYEQYF
DNA: TGTGCCAGCCGGCCCGGGACAGGATACGAGCAGTACTTC
J: TRBJ2-7
size: -
D: TRBD1
V: TRBV7-6

CDR3: CASSLMGLGEETQYF
DNA: TGTGCCAGCAGCTTAATGGGACTCGGAGAAGAGACCCAGTACTTC
J: TRBJ2-5
size: -
D: -
V: TRBV7-9

CDR3: CSDRGLSLGQPQHF
DNA: TGCAGCGATAGGGGGCTCAGTTTAGGTCAGCCCCAGCATTTT
J: TRBJ1-5
size: -
D: TRBD1
V: TRBV29-1

CDR3: CASSLTSSGTGELFF
DNA: TGTGCCAGCAGCTTAACTTCTAGCGGGACCGGGGAGCTGTTTTTT
J: TRBJ2-2
size: -
D: TRBD2
V: TRBV7-9

CDR3: CASSPGQNQPQHF
DNA: TGTGCCAGCAGCCCCGGACAGAATCAGCCCCAGCATTTT
J: TRBJ1-5
size: -
D: -
V: TRBV5-4

CDR3: CATSVALAANEQFF
DNA: TGTGCCACCAGTGTGGCGTTAGCGGCCAATGAGCAGTTCTTC
J: TRBJ2-1
size: once
D: -
V: TRBV15

CDR3: CASSEMTSGVNEQFF
DNA: TGTGCCAGCAGTGAGATGACTAGCGGGGTCAATGAGCAGTTCTTC
J: TRBJ2-1
size: -
D: TRBD2
V: TRBV25-1

CDR3: CASSRGQGYYGYTF
DNA: TGTGCCAGCAGTCGGGGACAGGGCTATTATGGCTACACCTTC
J: TRBJ1-2
size: -
D: TRBD1
V: TRBV27

CDR3: CASRGLANAYEQYF
DNA: TGCGCCAGCAGGGGACTAGCTAATGCGTACGAGCAGTACTTC
J: TRBJ2-7
size: -
D: TRBD2
V: TRBV5-1

CDR3: CAIRTGQGANYGYTF
DNA: TGTGCCATCAGGACGGGACAGGGAGCTAACTATGGCTACACCTTC
J: TRBJ1-2
size: -
D: TRBD1
V: TRBV10-3

CDR3: CSVELGSSYEQYF
DNA: TGCAGCGTTGAATTGGGCAGCAGCTACGAGCAGTACTTC
J: TRBJ2-7
size: -
D: -
V: TRBV29-1

CDR3: CASSKSRLEQFF
DNA: TGTGCCAGCAGCAAATCTAGGCTTGAGCAGTTCTTC
J: TRBJ2-1
size: -
D: -
V: TRBV7-2